The 18 T cell receptor beta chains given below trace back to one sample, sequenced in a study of PD-L1 blockade in urothelial cancer. Time point indicated: peripheral blood 6 weeks after treatment start. Measured with immunoSEQ multiplex PCR; TCRdb has only the in-frame clones, and not every one. The table lists over 70,000 clones, 83% of them singletons. The source was PBMCs, collected around atezolizumab (anti-PD-L1) treatment. These receptors were taken from a man in his 70s with urothelial cancer.

This chain's CDR3 is CASSQDHFPVASVSYNEQFF. CDR3 DNA sequence: TGCGCCAGCAGCCAAGATCACTTCCCCGTGGCTAGCGTAAGTTACAATGAGCAGTTCTTC. J is TRBJ2-1 and V is TRBV4-1; weak D call: TRBD2 (6 bases). V lost 0 bases to trimming and J lost 4 bases, with 25 bases between them. Germline-derived CDR1 and CDR2 are MGHRA and YSYEKL. The CDR3 has 20 amino acids.

The gene calls are TRBV6-1 and TRBJ2-5; the D gene is possibly TRBD2 (6 bases). This CDR3 contains 15 residues. Germline V gene data show CDR1 as MNHNS and CDR2 as SASEGT. V was shortened by 1 base and J by 4 bases, with 13 bases between the two germline ends. The CDR3 loop reads CASSEGLVGGETQYF. The CDR3 DNA follows: TGTGCCAGCAGTGAAGGACTAGTAGGTGGAGAGACCCAGTACTTC.

The genes are TRBV9 and TRBJ2-7, with TRBD1 matching 9 bases. V lost 0 bases to trimming and J lost 5 bases; unmatched junction nucleotides: 9. The CDR3 length is 16 residues. In germline, CDR1 is SGDLS, CDR2 YYNGEE. CDR3 loop: CASSVATGGGLDEQYF. Written as DNA, the CDR3 is TGTGCCAGCAGCGTAGCTACAGGGGGCGGCCTCGACGAGCAGTACTTC.

The rearrangement joins TRBV4-3 to TRBJ1-5; possible D gene TRBD1, 6 bases. Looked up from germline, CDR1 is LGHNA and CDR2 is YSLEER. The germline V and J ends were trimmed by 0 bases and 4 bases, with 10 bases remaining between them. The CDR3 has 15 amino acids. The CDR3 loop reads CASSQDSRGNQPQHF. CDR3 DNA: TGCGCCAGCAGCCAAGATTCGAGGGGGAATCAGCCCCAGCATTTT.

This clone was detected only once. The DNA of the CDR3 is TGTGCCAGCAGTTGGGACAGGGGGCAAGCCTACGAGCAGTACTTC. This sequence encodes CASSWDRGQAYEQYF. V is TRBV6-5 and J is TRBJ2-7, with 12 positions matching TRBD1. V lost 4 bases to trimming and J lost 2 bases; unmatched junction nucleotides: 3. CDR3 length: 15 residues. The germline CDR1 and CDR2 sequences are MNHEY and SVGAGI.

About this clone itself: Other DNA sequences of this sample code for an identical CDR3. The chain joins TRBV28 to TRBJ1-2; 8 bases align to TRBD1. The ends lost 2 bases at V and 8 bases at J; junction bases unmatched: 4. This CDR3 has 13 residues. Germline lookup yields CDR1 MDHEN and CDR2 SYDVKM. The CDR3 loop reads CASSLGQGVGYTF. CDR3 sequence (DNA): TGTGCCAGCAGTTTAGGACAGGGAGTCGGCTACACCTTC.

The chain employs TRBV7-3 and TRBJ2-1, with D possibly being TRBD2 (6 bases). Germline-derived CDR1 and CDR2 are SGHTA and FQGTGA. V was cut by 5 bases and J by 8 bases, with 19 bases left in between. The CDR3 contains 15 residues. DNA for the CDR3: TGTGCCAGCAGCCCCAACGGGCGGGAAGTCGATGAGCAGTTCTTC. Translated, it gives CASSPNGREVDEQFF.

The chain is built from TRBV7-6 and TRBJ2-2; TRBD1 agrees at 11 bases. Germline V gene data show CDR1 as SGHVS and CDR2 as FNYEAQ. The CDR3 extends over 16 amino acids. J lost 4 bases, V lost 5 bases, and 6 bases had no gene match. The CDR3 reads CASSRGTGGTTGELFF. For the CDR3, the DNA is TGTGCCAGCAGCCGAGGGACAGGGGGAACCACCGGGGAGCTGTTTTTT.

The CDR3 sequence is CASSLTSGETYEQYF. CDR3 bases: TGTGCCAGCAGCTTAACTAGCGGTGAAACCTACGAGCAGTACTTC. The chain joins TRBV5-5 to TRBJ2-7, with TRBD2 matching 8 bases. Per the germline V gene, CDR1 is SGHKS and CDR2 is YYEKEE (reference sequence). J was trimmed by 2 bases and V by 2 bases; bases with no gene match: 6. This CDR3 has 15 residues. Complete variable domain (other parts from reference TRBV5-5 and TRBJ2-7): DAGVTQSPTHLIKTRGQQVTLRCSPISGHKSVSWYQQVLGQGPQFIFQYYEKEERGRGNFPDRFSARQFPNYSSELNVNALLLGDSALYLCASSLTSGETYEQYFGPGTRLTVT.

The genes are TRBV10-3 and TRBJ2-2; 11 positions agree with TRBD2. CDR1 is ENHRY and CDR2 is SYGVKD in the germline V gene. The CDR3 loop spans 17 amino acids. Trimming took 0 bases from V and 6 from J; bases not matched to a gene: 6. Here the CDR3 reads CAISESKASGRPGELFF. CDR3 nucleotide sequence: TGTGCCATCAGTGAGTCGAAGGCTAGCGGGAGGCCCGGGGAGCTGTTTTTT.

This clone was seen a single time. This chain connects TRBV14 to TRBJ2-1; D gene unclear. The V gene lost 4 bases and the J gene lost 7 bases, with 14 bases spanning the gap. The V gene's germline CDR1 is SGHDN and CDR2 FVKESK. This CDR3 comprises 14 residues. The CDR3 loop is CASSPISGSNEQFF. In DNA form, the CDR3 reads TGTGCCAGCAGCCCAATCTCGGGTTCGAATGAGCAGTTCTTC.

This clone was counted a few times. This chain connects TRBV7-9 to TRBJ2-6; 8 nucleotides align to TRBD2. The CDR3 is made up of 16 amino acids. Germline CDR1 and CDR2: SEHNR and FQNEAQ (reference sequence). V was clipped by 5 bases and J by 2 bases; unmatched bases: 5. In nucleotides, the CDR3 is TGTGCCAGCAGCAAGTTGCGGGGGGCTGGGGCCAACGTCCTGACTTTC. Amino acid sequence: CASSKLRGAGANVLTF.

The genes are TRBV19 and TRBJ1-1; maybe TRBD1 (6 bases). Per germline, CDR1 LNHDA and CDR2 SQIVND (reference sequence). The germline V and J ends were trimmed by 5 bases and 3 bases, with 16 bases remaining between them. The CDR3 is 15 amino acids. CDR3 in amino acids: CASSPSGGRDTEAFF. Written as DNA, the CDR3 is TGTGCCAGTAGTCCGTCGGGGGGGCGGGACACTGAAGCTTTCTTT. Full variable domain (missing parts from reference TRBV19 and TRBJ1-1): DGGITQSPKYLFRKEGQNVTLSCEQNLNHDAMYWYRQDPGQGLRLIYYSQIVNDFQKGDIAEGYSVSREKKESFPLTVTSAQKNPTAFYLCASSPSGGRDTEAFFGQGTRLTVV.

The chain couples TRBV5-1 to TRBJ2-1, with D tentatively TRBD2 (6 bases). The CDR3 is 16 residues long. V shed 9 bases and J shed 3 bases, with 22 bases lying between them. In germline, CDR1 is SGHRS, CDR2 YFSETQ. The CDR3 reads CATSIGGLADYNEQFF. DNA of the CDR3: TGCGCCACCTCAATCGGCGGATTAGCGGACTACAATGAGCAGTTCTTC.

The rearrangement joins TRBV29-1 to TRBJ2-6, with D perhaps TRBD1 (5 bases). This CDR3 region has 16 residues. CDR1 and CDR2 from the germline V gene are SQVTM and ANQGSEA. The V gene lost 1 base and the J gene lost 2 bases, with 12 bases spanning the gap. The CDR3 DNA sequence: TGCAGCGTTGAAGGGGTGGTGGGGCCTGGGGCCAACGTCCTGACTTTC. As protein: CSVEGVVGPGANVLTF.

This clone was seen a single time. The chain uses TRBV7-9 and TRBJ2-7, with 10 bases that match TRBD1. CDR3 size: 15 residues. Germline lookup yields CDR1 SEHNR and CDR2 FQNEAQ (reference sequence). V lost 5 bases to trimming and J lost 0 bases; unmatched junction nucleotides: 4. CDR3 loop: CASSPGQGISYEQYF. The DNA of the CDR3 is TGTGCCAGCAGCCCGGGACAGGGGATCTCCTACGAGCAGTACTTC.

The chain uses TRBV6-7 and TRBJ1-1, with 9 bases aligning to TRBD1. TRBV6-7 has ORF status, its function being uncertain. There are 16 residues in the CDR3. V trimming: 1 base; J trimming: 5 bases; junction bases outside the gene matches: 8. This CDR3 reads CASSYCRRTGDTEAFF. The CDR3 DNA reads as TGTGCCAGCAGTTACTGTCGCCGGACAGGGGATACTGAAGCTTTCTTT.

The CDR3 DNA follows: TGTGCTAGTGGTTGGTCAGGGGGCTCCACTGAAGCTTTCTTT. It yields the protein CASGWSGGSTEAFF. The chain combines TRBV12-5 with TRBJ1-1; 8 positions agree with TRBD1. CDR1 is LGHNT and CDR2 is FRNRAP in the germline V gene. There are 14 residues in the CDR3. V lost 4 bases, J lost 4 bases, and 5 bases stayed unmatched.